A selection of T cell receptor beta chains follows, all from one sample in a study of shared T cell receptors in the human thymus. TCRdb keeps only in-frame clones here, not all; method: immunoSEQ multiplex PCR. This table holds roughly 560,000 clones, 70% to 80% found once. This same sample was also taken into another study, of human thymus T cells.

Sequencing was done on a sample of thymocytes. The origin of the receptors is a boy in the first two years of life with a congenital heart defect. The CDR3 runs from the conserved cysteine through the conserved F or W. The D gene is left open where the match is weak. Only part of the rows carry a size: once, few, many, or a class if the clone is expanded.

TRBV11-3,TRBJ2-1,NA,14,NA,TGTGCCAGCAGCCCCTCCCTGGGCCACAATGAGCAGTTCTTC,CASSPSLGHNEQFF
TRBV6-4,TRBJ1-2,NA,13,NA,TGTGCCAGCAGTGATTCCGACAGCTATGGCTACACCTTC,CASSDSDSYGYTF
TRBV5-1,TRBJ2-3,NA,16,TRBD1,TGCGCCAGCAGCTTGGGGACAGGGGGTAGCACAGATACGCAGTATTTT,CASSLGTGGSTDTQYF
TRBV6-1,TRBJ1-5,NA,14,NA,TGTGCCAGCAGCGAAGGGTACGCGAATCAGCCCCAGCATTTT,CASSEGYANQPQHF
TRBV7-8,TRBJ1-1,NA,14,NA,TGTGCCAGCAGCTTAAAGGGGGAGAGGACTGAAGCTTTCTTT,CASSLKGERTEAFF
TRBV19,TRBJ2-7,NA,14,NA,TGTGCCAGTAGTATAGGGCGGCTGTCCTACGAGCAGTACTTC,CASSIGRLSYEQYF
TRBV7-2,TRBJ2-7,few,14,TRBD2,TGTGCCAGCAGCTATGGGGGGGTCTCCTACGAGCAGTACTTC,CASSYGGVSYEQYF
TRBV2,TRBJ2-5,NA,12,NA,TGTGCCAGCAGTGACAGGATCGAGACCCAGTACTTC,CASSDRIETQYF
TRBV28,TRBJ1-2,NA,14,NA,TGTGCCAGCAGCCGAGGGTCGAACTTATATGGCTACACCTTC,CASSRGSNLYGYTF
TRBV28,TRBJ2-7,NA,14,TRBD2,TGTGCCAGCACGGAGCGGGAGGTCTCCTACGAGCAGTACTTC,CASTEREVSYEQYF
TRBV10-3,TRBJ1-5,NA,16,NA,TGTGCCATCAGTGAGTCGCGGGGGGCGATTAATCAGCCCCAGCATTTT,CAISESRGAINQPQHF
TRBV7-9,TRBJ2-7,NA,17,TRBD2,TGTGCCAGCAGCTTAGTGCGCGCTAGCGGTGTCTCCTACGAGCAGTACTTC,CASSLVRASGVSYEQYF
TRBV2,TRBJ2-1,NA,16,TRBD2,TGTGCCAGCGGGGAGACCCTAGCGGGGTTCTACAATGAGCAGTTCTTC,CASGETLAGFYNEQFF
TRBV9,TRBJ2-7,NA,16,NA,TGTGCCAGCAGCCCGAGGGTGGGGGCTCCCAACCGCGAGCAGTACTTC,CASSPRVGAPNREQYF
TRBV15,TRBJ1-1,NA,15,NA,TGTGCCACCAGCAGAGGGGCAGGGAGGGACACTGAAGCTTTCTTT,CATSRGAGRDTEAFF
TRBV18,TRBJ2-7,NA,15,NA,TGTGCCAGCTCACCTGGCGGGGAGGTCAGCTACGAGCAGTACTTC,CASSPGGEVSYEQYF
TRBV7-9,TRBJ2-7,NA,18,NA,TGTGCCAGCAGCTTGGACAGGGCAGCGGGAAAGAATTCCTACGAGCAGTACTTC,CASSLDRAAGKNSYEQYF
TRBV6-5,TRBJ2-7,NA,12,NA,TGTGCCAGCAGGCCTCCCCCGCGGGAGCAGTACTTC,CASRPPPREQYF
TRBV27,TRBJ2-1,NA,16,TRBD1,TGTGCCAGCAGTCTCTATGACAGGGGAACCTACAATGAGCAGTTCTTC,CASSLYDRGTYNEQFF
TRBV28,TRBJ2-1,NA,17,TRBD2,TGTGCCAGCAGTACGGGACTAGCGGGAAGGAAGTGCAATGAGCAGTTCTTC,CASSTGLAGRKCNEQFF
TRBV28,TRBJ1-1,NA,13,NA,TGTGCCAGCAGACAGGACAGCAACACTGAAGCTTTCTTT,CASRQDSNTEAFF
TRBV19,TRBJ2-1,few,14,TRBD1,TGTGCCAGTAGAAAGGGACAGGGTAAGGATGAGCAGTTCTTC,CASRKGQGKDEQFF
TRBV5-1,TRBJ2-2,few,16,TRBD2,TGCGCCAGCAGCTTGGCTAGCGGGAGGAACACCGGGGAGCTGTTTTTT,CASSLASGRNTGELFF
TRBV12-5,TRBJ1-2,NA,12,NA,TGTGCTAGTGCTATCTCCGGTTATGGCTACACCTTC,CASAISGYGYTF
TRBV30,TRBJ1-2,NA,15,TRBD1,TGTGCCTGGAGTGTACGGAGCAGGGGGGCCTATGGCTACACCTTC,CAWSVRSRGAYGYTF
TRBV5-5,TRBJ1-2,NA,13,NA,TGTGCCAGCACCGAGACAGCAAACTATGGCTACACCTTC,CASTETANYGYTF
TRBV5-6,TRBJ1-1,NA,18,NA,TGTGCCAGCAGCTTGGATGGCAGGGGATACCGAGGGTGCACTGAAGCTTTCTTT,CASSLDGRGYRGCTEAFF
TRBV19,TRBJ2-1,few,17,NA,TGTGCCAGTAGTATTAGGGCTCAAGGAGGGCAGGTCAATGAGCAGTTCTTC,CASSIRAQGGQVNEQFF
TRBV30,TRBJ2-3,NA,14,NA,TGTGCCTGCCACCGGAGGGCCGGACGGGATACGCAGTATTTT,CACHRRAGRDTQYF
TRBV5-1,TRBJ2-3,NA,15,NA,TGCGCCAGCAGCTTGAGAGGGAGTAGCGCAGATACGCAGTATTTT,CASSLRGSSADTQYF